Here is one T cell receptor beta chain with its context. Seattle researchers signed up patients amid active infection and tracked them longitudinally. This sample stems from a study of blood T cell repertoires in COVID-19. Overall study: Acute-phase and convalescent COVID-19 samples originated in the United States, Italy and Spain. PBMCs, B-cell-depleted T cells, or T cells provided the cDNA or gDNA that made up the material.

Per the original methods: Quantification of nucleated cells was approximated via reference gene primer amplification. TCRdb's table, derived via immunoSEQ multiplex PCR, lists solely in-frame clones and lacks some. The D gene and trimming were derived from the DNA, and the V and J assignments and clone size from that table. The sample records about 160,000 clones, about 85% being singletons. This CDR3 contains 14 residues. With 4 bases removed from V and 6 bases from J, the gap between germline ends came to 16 bases. Germline V gene data show CDR1 as SGHTA and CDR2 as FQGTGA. The TCR originated in a woman aged 55-69 years with COVID-19, enrolled during active disease. Sequencing input: peripheral blood. The chain recombines TRBV7-3 with TRBJ2-7, with D perhaps matching TRBD2 (6 bases). The CDR3 loop is CASSSSGSELEQYF. DNA of the CDR3: TGTGCCAGCAGCTCCTCCGGGAGTGAACTCGAGCAGTACTTC.